Listed below are T cell receptor beta chains from one sample, sequenced in a study of CD8+ T cells in alopecia areata. Sequenced by immunoSEQ multiplex PCR; TCRdb stores in-frame clones only, minus some. This sample carries approximately 100,000 clones, roughly 56% of them seen once, and the ten largest clones take roughly 15%. Here the sequenced sample was CD8+ T cells sorted from blood, taken between weeks 55 and 65, from a patient treated with tofacitinib. Receptors originate from a human donor with alopecia areata. The CDR3 runs from the conserved cysteine through the conserved F or W. The order of the fields is CDR3 protein, CDR3 DNA, clone size, V gene, J gene, D gene. A D gene is named only where the DNA matches it firmly. Clone sizes are given selectively: once, few, many, or a class where the clone is expanded.

CASRQGASNQPQHF,TGTGCCAGCAGGCAGGGGGCTTCCAATCAGCCCCAGCATTTT,few,TRBV2,TRBJ1-5,TRBD1
CASSLDANYGYTF,TGTGCCAGCAGCTTGGACGCTAACTATGGCTACACCTTC,NA,TRBV5-5,TRBJ1-2,NA
CSVVGDRMGGNTIYF,TGCAGCGTTGTAGGCGACAGAATGGGGGGAAACACCATATATTTT,NA,TRBV29-1,TRBJ1-3,NA
CASSYSNLPYMDTIYF,TGTGCCAGCAGTTACTCGAATCTTCCGTATATGGACACCATATATTTT,NA,TRBV6-6,TRBJ1-3,NA
CASSQDAQETQYF,TGCGCCAGCAGCCAAGATGCCCAAGAGACCCAGTACTTC,NA,TRBV4-1,TRBJ2-5,NA
CASSPWDNTGELFF,TGCGCCAGCAGCCCCTGGGATAACACCGGGGAGCTGTTTTTT,once,TRBV4-1,TRBJ2-2,NA
CAISVEGGSYNEQFF,TGTGCCATCAGTGTGGAGGGTGGGTCCTACAATGAGCAGTTCTTC,few,TRBV10-3,TRBJ2-1,NA
CASSQGGPQFF,TGTGCCAGCAGTCAAGGGGGACCGCAGTTCTTC,NA,TRBV27,TRBJ2-1,NA
CSVVLQETTEAFF,TGCAGCGTTGTTCTCCAGGAAACCACTGAAGCTTTCTTT,NA,TRBV29-1,TRBJ1-1,NA
CASSGSGETDTQYF,TGTGCCAGCAGTGGGAGCGGGGAGACAGATACGCAGTATTTT,NA,TRBV6-4,TRBJ2-3,TRBD2
CASSQGSWGTEAFF,TGCGCCAGCAGCCAAGGGTCCTGGGGCACTGAAGCTTTCTTT,few,TRBV4-1,TRBJ1-1,NA
CASSFGYGYTF,TGTGCCAGCAGCTTCGGCTATGGCTACACCTTC,few,TRBV5-6,TRBJ1-2,NA
CSVDTGVRDGYTF,TGCAGCGTGGACACCGGAGTACGGGATGGCTACACCTTC,few,TRBV29-1,TRBJ1-2,NA
CAWIGTENYEQYF,TGTGCCTGGATCGGGACCGAGAACTACGAGCAGTACTTC,NA,TRBV30,TRBJ2-7,NA
CASSEGQENQPQHF,TGTGCCAGCAGTGAGGGACAGGAGAATCAGCCCCAGCATTTT,NA,TRBV2,TRBJ1-5,TRBD1
CASSWGQGEQFF,TGTGCCAGCAGCTGGGGACAGGGTGAGCAGTTCTTC,NA,TRBV5-6,TRBJ2-1,TRBD1
CSVEDGLMTGGQDTQYF,TGCAGCGTTGAAGACGGTCTGATGACAGGGGGACAAGATACGCAGTATTTT,NA,TRBV29-1,TRBJ2-3,TRBD1
CASSLAIVRGANVLTF,TGCGCCAGCAGCTTGGCCATAGTGAGAGGGGCCAACGTCCTGACTTTC,few,TRBV5-1,TRBJ2-6,NA
CASSSYAEAFF,TGTGCCAGCAGCTCTTACGCTGAAGCTTTCTTT,NA,TRBV7-9,TRBJ1-1,NA
CASSDGQGARGQPQHF,TGTGCCAGCAGTGACGGGCAGGGGGCTCGGGGTCAGCCCCAGCATTTT,NA,TRBV2,TRBJ1-5,TRBD1
CATSRVPGGTDTQYF,TGTGCCACCAGCAGAGTCCCAGGGGGCACAGATACGCAGTATTTT,few,TRBV15,TRBJ2-3,NA
CASSFGRGSRPQHF,TGTGCCAGCAGTTTCGGCAGGGGCTCTCGGCCCCAGCATTTT,NA,TRBV27,TRBJ1-5,NA